Listed below are T cell receptor beta chains from one sample, sequenced in a study of blood T cells in healthy people across ages. Via MiXCR, TCRdb re-called the 5' RACE reads, giving one row per CDR3 protein. The sample gives 1.5 million or so distinct CDR3 sequences, 35% to 45% of which show up once; more than 4% is in the top ten. Sample: blood. The receptors originated from a woman aged 18 to 35 in good health. Each CDR3 is given without its conserved first and last residue. A D gene is named only where the DNA matches it firmly.

D gene,J gene,V gene,CDR3 protein
-,TRBJ1-3,TRBV3-1,ASSRGPAIY
-,TRBJ2-7,TRBV4-1,ASSQVSSGYEQY
TRBD1,TRBJ1-1,TRBV27,ASRTPSRDRDPEAF
-,TRBJ2-1,TRBV29-1,SVAEYNEQF
-,TRBJ2-7,TRBV20-1,SARQARAGDPYEQY
TRBD1,TRBJ1-6,TRBV11-2,ASSHGQGDSPLH
-,TRBJ1-4,TRBV4-3,ASSQGGVGEKLF
-,TRBJ2-3,TRBV15,ATSKGPDVDTQY
-,TRBJ1-5,TRBV7-4,ASSPDLGGNQPQH
-,TRBJ2-7,TRBV7-2,ASSLAGWYEQY
-,TRBJ2-3,TRBV3-1,ASSQRAGLGDTQY
-,TRBJ2-7,TRBV7-9,ASSEWGQDEQY
TRBD1,TRBJ2-7,TRBV7-2,ASSFLGTGSYEQY
TRBD2,TRBJ2-1,TRBV7-9,ASSHTPIGGGPSYNEQF
-,TRBJ1-5,TRBV21-1,ASSNRELVSNQPQH
TRBD2,TRBJ2-7,TRBV4-3,ASSQGTSGVGEQY
-,TRBJ2-1,TRBV9,ASSAAGFSSYNEQF
TRBD2,TRBJ2-5,TRBV11-2,ASSLVLAGERY
TRBD1,TRBJ1-6,TRBV27,ASSLLRDRDSPLH
-,TRBJ2-4,TRBV27,ASSFDSGTLAKNIQY
TRBD1,TRBJ2-7,TRBV11-2,ASSLVRQGQGTYERY
-,TRBJ1-1,TRBV7-6,ASSLGGRKNTEAF
TRBD1,TRBJ2-3,TRBV12-5,ASGPGTGFTDTQY
-,TRBJ2-3,TRBV7-9,ASRGLEVADTQY
-,TRBJ1-2,TRBV27,ASSLSSDGNYGYT
-,-,TRBV20-1,SANFVETQY
-,TRBJ2-7,TRBV23-1,ASSQSEQGTYEQY
-,TRBJ2-5,TRBV25-1,ASSVGTGQETQY
-,-,TRBV7-6,ASSLARHRAPLYEQY
-,TRBJ1-1,TRBV9,ASSKGLNTEAF
-,TRBJ2-5,TRBV20-1,SARDLAGGLHEQY
-,TRBJ1-5,TRBV2,ASRNDGTPQH
TRBD1,TRBJ2-4,TRBV20-1,SARVQGDIQY
-,TRBJ2-1,TRBV27,ASSQLPPVYNEQF
-,TRBJ2-3,TRBV14,ASSQVGGDTSTDTQY
-,TRBJ1-2,TRBV7-9,ASSLAGIYGHT
-,TRBJ2-3,TRBV2,ASSLGMTGGTQY
-,TRBJ1-2,TRBV6-5,ASSYTGYYGYT
-,TRBJ1-5,TRBV6-2/TRBV6-3,ASSWTLNQPQH
-,TRBJ1-2,TRBV7-2,ASSSNAGGYGYT
-,TRBJ2-7,TRBV6-5,ASSWTPGDSGYEQY
TRBD2,TRBJ2-1,TRBV28,ASSLRLAGAEQF
-,-,TRBV4-2,ASKTVGNNEQY
-,TRBJ1-1,TRBV7-9,ASSRPDSHTEAF
TRBD1,TRBJ1-1,TRBV6-1,AGGQGARNTEAF
-,TRBJ2-3,TRBV3-1,ASSHKGTTDTQY
-,TRBJ2-1,TRBV5-1,ASSLSSRNEQF
-,TRBJ2-6,TRBV30,ALSGAGANVLT
-,TRBJ2-3,TRBV29-1,SAISEVGDTQY
-,TRBJ2-1,TRBV13,ASSLGVALSSYNEQF
TRBD1,TRBJ2-2,TRBV12-3/TRBV12-4,ASRGQGFGTGELF
TRBD2,TRBJ2-2,TRBV7-8,ASSLPSETSGSSNTGELF